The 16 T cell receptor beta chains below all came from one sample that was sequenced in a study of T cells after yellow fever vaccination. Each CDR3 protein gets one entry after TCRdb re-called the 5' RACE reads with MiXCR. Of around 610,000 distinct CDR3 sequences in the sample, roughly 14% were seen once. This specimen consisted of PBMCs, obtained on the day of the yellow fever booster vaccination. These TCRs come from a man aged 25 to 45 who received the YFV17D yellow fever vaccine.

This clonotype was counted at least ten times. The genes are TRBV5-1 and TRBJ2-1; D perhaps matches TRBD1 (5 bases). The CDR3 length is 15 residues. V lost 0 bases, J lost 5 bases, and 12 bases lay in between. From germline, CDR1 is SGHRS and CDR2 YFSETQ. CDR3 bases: TGCGCCAGCAGCTTGGCCCCAGGGCACAACAATGAGCAGTTCTTC. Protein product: CASSLAPGHNNEQFF.

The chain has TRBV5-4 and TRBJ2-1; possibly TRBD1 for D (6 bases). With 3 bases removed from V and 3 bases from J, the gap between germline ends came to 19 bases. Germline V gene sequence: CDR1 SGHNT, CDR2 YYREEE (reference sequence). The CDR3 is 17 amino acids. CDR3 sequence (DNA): TGTGCCAGCAGCTCCGGCCCCCCAGGGGCAGGCTACAATGAGCAGTTCTTC. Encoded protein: CASSSGPPGAGYNEQFF.

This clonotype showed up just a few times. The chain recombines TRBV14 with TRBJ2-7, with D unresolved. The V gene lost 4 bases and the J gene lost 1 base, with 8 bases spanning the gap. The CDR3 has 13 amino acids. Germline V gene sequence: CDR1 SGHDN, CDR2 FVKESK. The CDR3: CASSRSDSYEQYF. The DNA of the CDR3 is TGTGCCAGCAGCCGATCCGATTCCTACGAGCAGTACTTC.

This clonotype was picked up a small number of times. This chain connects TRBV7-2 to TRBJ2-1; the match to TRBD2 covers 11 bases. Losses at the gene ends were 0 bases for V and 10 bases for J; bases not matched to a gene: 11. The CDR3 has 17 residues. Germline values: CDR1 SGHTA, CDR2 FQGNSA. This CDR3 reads CASSLAGGTSGGGEQFF. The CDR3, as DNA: TGTGCCAGCAGCTTAGCGGGTGGGACTAGCGGTGGTGGGGAGCAGTTCTTC.

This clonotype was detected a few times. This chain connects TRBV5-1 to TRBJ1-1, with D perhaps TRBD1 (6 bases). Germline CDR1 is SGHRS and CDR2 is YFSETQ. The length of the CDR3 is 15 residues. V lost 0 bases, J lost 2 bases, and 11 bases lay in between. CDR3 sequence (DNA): TGCGCCAGCAGCTTGGAGGCGGACAGTAACACTGAAGCTTTCTTT. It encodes CASSLEADSNTEAFF.

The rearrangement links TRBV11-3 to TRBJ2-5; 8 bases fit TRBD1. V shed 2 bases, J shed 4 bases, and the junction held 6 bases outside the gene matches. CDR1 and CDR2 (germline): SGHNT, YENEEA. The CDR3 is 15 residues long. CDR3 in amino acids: CASSLHQGARETQYF. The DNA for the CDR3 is TGTGCCAGCAGCTTACATCAGGGGGCGAGAGAGACCCAGTACTTC.

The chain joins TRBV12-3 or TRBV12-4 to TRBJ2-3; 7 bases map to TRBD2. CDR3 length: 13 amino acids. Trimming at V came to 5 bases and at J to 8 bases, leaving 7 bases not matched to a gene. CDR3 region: CASSPTTSPTQYF. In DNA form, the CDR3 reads TGTGCCAGCAGTCCAACGACTAGCCCTACGCAGTATTTT.

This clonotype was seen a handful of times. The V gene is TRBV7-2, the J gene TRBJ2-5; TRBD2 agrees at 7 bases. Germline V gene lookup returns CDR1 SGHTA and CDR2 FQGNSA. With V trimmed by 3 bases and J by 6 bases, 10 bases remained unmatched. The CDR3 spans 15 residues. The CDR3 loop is CASSFDAGVAKTQYF. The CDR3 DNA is TGTGCCAGCAGCTTCGATGCGGGAGTCGCGAAGACCCAGTACTTC.

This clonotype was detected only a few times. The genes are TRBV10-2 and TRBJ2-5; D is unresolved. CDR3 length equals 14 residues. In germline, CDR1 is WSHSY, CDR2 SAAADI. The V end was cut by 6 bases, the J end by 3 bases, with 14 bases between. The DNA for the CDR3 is TGCGCCAGCAGATACCCCGGAGTCGAAGAGACCCAGTACTTC. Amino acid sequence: CASRYPGVEETQYF.

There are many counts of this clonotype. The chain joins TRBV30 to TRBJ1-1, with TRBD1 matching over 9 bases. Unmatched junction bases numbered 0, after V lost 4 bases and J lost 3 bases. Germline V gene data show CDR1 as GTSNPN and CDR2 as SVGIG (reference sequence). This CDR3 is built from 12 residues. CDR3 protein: CAWNRGHTEAFF. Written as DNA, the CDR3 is TGTGCCTGGAACAGGGGGCACACTGAAGCTTTCTTT.

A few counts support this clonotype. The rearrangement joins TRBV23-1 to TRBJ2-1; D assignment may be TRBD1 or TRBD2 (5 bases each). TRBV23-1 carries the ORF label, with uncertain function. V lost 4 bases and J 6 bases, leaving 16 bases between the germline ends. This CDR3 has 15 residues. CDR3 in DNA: TGCGCCAGCAGTCGAAAAGGGACGGTACTCAATGAGCAGTTCTTC. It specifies CASSRKGTVLNEQFF.

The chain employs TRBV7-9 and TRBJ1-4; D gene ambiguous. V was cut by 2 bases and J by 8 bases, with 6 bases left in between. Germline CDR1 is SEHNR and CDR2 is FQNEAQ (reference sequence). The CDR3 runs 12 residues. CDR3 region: CASSLSMEKLFF. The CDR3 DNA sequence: TGTGCCAGCAGCTTATCAATGGAAAAACTGTTTTTT.

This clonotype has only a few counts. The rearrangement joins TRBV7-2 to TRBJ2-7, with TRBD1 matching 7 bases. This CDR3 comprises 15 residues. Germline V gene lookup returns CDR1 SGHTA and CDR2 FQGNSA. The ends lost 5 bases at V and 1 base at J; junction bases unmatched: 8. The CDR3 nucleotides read TGTGCCAGCAGCATACAGGGGCTGGGGTCCTACGAGCAGTACTTC. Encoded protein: CASSIQGLGSYEQYF.

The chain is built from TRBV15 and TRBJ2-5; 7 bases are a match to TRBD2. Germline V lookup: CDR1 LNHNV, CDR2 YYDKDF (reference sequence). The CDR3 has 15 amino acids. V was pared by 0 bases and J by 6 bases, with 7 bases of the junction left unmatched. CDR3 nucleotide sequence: TGTGCCACCAGCAGAGATCAGCGGGGCCTTCAGACCCAGTACTTC. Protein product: CATSRDQRGLQTQYF.

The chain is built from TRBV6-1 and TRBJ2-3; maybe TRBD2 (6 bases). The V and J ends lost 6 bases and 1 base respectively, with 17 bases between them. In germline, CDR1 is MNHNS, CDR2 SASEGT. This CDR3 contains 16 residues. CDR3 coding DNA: TGTGCCAGCAGCCCGGGACGCGGGGCCGGCACAGATACGCAGTATTTT. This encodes CASSPGRGAGTDTQYF.

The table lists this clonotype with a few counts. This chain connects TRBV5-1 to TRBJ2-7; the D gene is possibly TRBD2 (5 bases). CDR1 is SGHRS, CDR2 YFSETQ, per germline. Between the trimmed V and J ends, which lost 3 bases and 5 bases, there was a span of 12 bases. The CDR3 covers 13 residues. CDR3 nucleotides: TGCGCCAGCAGCTGGGCAGGAGCGGACGAGCAGTACTTC. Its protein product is CASSWAGADEQYF.